Listed below are T cell receptor beta chains from one sample, sequenced in a study of T cell responses to AZD1222 COVID-19 vaccine. Using immunoSEQ multiplex PCR, the repertoire was profiled, and TCRdb retains in-frame clones only, with some absent. The table shows 150,000 to 180,000 clones, with about nine tenths occurring only once. Source: peripheral blood, taken on day 0 of MenACWY control vaccination. The receptor set was obtained from an adult in good health. Each CDR3 is given with its conserved first and last residue. D genes are given only for firm matches. Some rows mark clone size as missing; the rest say once, few, many or name a class of expanded clone.

clone_size	v_call	j_call	d_call	cdr3_aa	cdr3_nt
NA	TRBV19	TRBJ1-1	NA	CASSPGRVGRGNTEAFF	TGTGCCAGTAGCCCGGGCCGAGTGGGGAGGGGGAACACTGAAGCTTTCTTT
few	TRBV5-1	TRBJ1-1	NA	CASSQGGGVRDTEAFF	TGCGCCAGCAGCCAGGGCGGAGGGGTAAGGGACACTGAAGCTTTCTTT
NA	TRBV9	TRBJ1-2	NA	CASSVEGVGALGGYTF	TGTGCCAGCAGCGTAGAAGGAGTCGGTGCCCTGGGTGGCTACACCTTC
once	TRBV11-2	TRBJ1-2	NA	CASSLQRTVFGYTF	TGTGCCAGCAGCTTACAAAGGACAGTATTTGGCTACACCTTC
NA	TRBV7-9	TRBJ2-1	TRBD1	CASSPVPHTGGSYNEQFF	TGTGCCAGCAGCCCGGTCCCCCATACAGGGGGCTCCTACAATGAGCAGTTCTTC
NA	TRBV5-1	TRBJ1-1	NA	CASSLRTDTEAFF	TGCGCCAGCAGCCTACGGACGGACACTGAAGCTTTCTTT
NA	TRBV27	TRBJ1-6	TRBD1	CASSLTQGAENSPLHF	TGTGCCAGCAGTTTGACACAGGGGGCGGAGAATTCACCCCTCCACTTT
NA	TRBV10-3	TRBJ2-3	TRBD2	CATKREGTDTQYF	TGTGCCACCAAGCGGGAGGGCACAGATACGCAGTATTTT
NA	TRBV11-2	TRBJ1-2	NA	CASSLQSKDYGYTF	TGTGCCAGCAGCTTGCAATCGAAGGACTATGGCTACACCTTC
NA	TRBV28	TRBJ2-5	NA	CASSGQKGGVQEETQYF	TGTGCCAGCAGTGGACAAAAGGGCGGGGTCCAAGAAGAGACCCAGTACTTC
NA	TRBV14	TRBJ2-1	TRBD1	CASSVRDRYNEQFF	TGTGCCAGCAGCGTCCGGGACAGATACAATGAACAGTTCTTC
once	TRBV6-5	TRBJ1-2	NA	CASSTYGYTF	TGTGCCAGCAGCACCTATGGCTACACCTTC
NA	TRBV5-1	TRBJ1-1	NA	CASSLQGGGSTEAFF	TGCGCCAGCAGCCTTCAGGGAGGGGGAAGTACTGAAGCTTTCTTT
NA	TRBV7-9	TRBJ2-7	TRBD2	CASSFVPTSGSYEQYF	TGTGCCAGCAGCTTTGTTCCGACTAGCGGGAGCTACGAGCAGTACTTC
NA	TRBV28	TRBJ1-2	NA	CASSSSPGNYGYTF	TGTGCCAGCAGTTCTTCACCAGGGAACTATGGCTACACCTTC
NA	TRBV5-1	TRBJ2-1	TRBD2	CASSPRLAQPSEQFF	TGCGCCAGCAGCCCCAGACTAGCGCAACCCAGTGAGCAGTTCTTC
NA	TRBV7-8	TRBJ1-4	NA	CASSLVQNEKLFF	TGTGCCAGCAGCTTAGTGCAGAATGAAAAACTGTTTTTT
NA	TRBV7-6	TRBJ1-1	TRBD1	CASSLVGLRGLNTEAFF	TGTGCCAGCAGCTTAGTGGGGCTCAGGGGGCTGAACACTGAAGCTTTCTTT
few	TRBV4-2	TRBJ2-6	NA	CASSQASFGANVLTF	TGTGCCAGCAGCCAAGCGTCCTTCGGGGCCAACGTCCTGACTTTC
once	TRBV24-1	TRBJ1-2	NA	CATSGRGRDYGYTF	TGTGCCACCAGTGGGCGGGGTAGGGACTATGGCTACACCTTC
NA	TRBV4-1	TRBJ1-4	NA	CASSHPGKGSKLFF	TGCGCCAGCAGCCACCCCGGGAAGGGATCTAAACTGTTTTTT
NA	TRBV5-1	TRBJ1-1	TRBD1	CASSSRDSSSPRTEAFF	TGCGCCAGCAGCTCCCGGGACAGTTCTTCCCCGCGGACTGAAGCTTTCTTT
few	TRBV6-4	TRBJ1-1	NA	CASSDGEGTEAFF	TGTGCCAGCAGTGACGGTGAGGGGACTGAAGCTTTCTTT
NA	TRBV19	TRBJ1-2	NA	CASNWQGSYGYTF	TGTGCCAGCAATTGGCAGGGAAGTTATGGCTACACCTTC
NA	TRBV6-2/TRBV6-3	TRBJ2-1	TRBD1	CASSYRTGTNEQFF	TGTGCCAGCAGTTACCGGACAGGGACAAATGAGCAGTTCTTC
few	TRBV18	TRBJ1-1	NA	CASSPNQDWNTEAFF	TGTGCCAGCTCACCGAATCAAGACTGGAACACTGAAGCTTTCTTT
NA	TRBV5-5	TRBJ1-5	TRBD1	CASSVTGVDDQPQHF	TGTGCCAGCAGCGTGACAGGGGTTGACGATCAGCCCCAGCATTTT
NA	TRBV6-5	TRBJ1-2	TRBD1	CASSNRGVGRGYTF	TGTGCCAGCAGTAACAGGGGAGTGGGAAGGGGCTACACCTTC
NA	TRBV6-4	TRBJ2-3	NA	CASSVGEVTTDTQYF	TGTGCCAGCAGTGTAGGGGAGGTTACGACAGATACGCAGTATTTT
NA	TRBV10-2	TRBJ2-6	NA	CASSYVATGANVLTF	TGCGCCAGCAGTTATGTAGCGACTGGGGCCAACGTCCTGACTTTC
NA	TRBV19	TRBJ1-2	NA	CASRRGDGYTF	TGTGCCAGTAGGAGGGGGGATGGCTACACCTTC
NA	TRBV5-4	TRBJ2-5	NA	CASSLRHLGQETQYF	TGTGCCAGCAGCTTGAGACACTTGGGGCAAGAGACCCAGTACTTC
NA	TRBV6-1	TRBJ1-2	NA	CASSEGTLTGYTF	TGTGCCAGCAGTGAAGGGACCCTGACGGGCTACACCTTC
NA	TRBV9	TRBJ1-1	NA	CASSVDPRASTEAFF	TGTGCCAGCAGCGTAGATCCCAGGGCGAGCACTGAAGCTTTCTTT
few	TRBV4-3	TRBJ2-7	TRBD1	CASSKGQGSYEQYF	TGCGCCAGCAGCAAGGGACAGGGGAGCTACGAGCAGTACTTC
NA	TRBV4-1	TRBJ2-6	NA	CASSSLSSGANVLTF	TGCGCCAGCAGCTCTCTGAGCTCTGGGGCCAACGTCCTGACTTTC
once	TRBV7-9	TRBJ1-2	NA	CASSLVGGGPYGYTF	TGTGCCAGCAGCTTAGTTGGTGGGGGACCCTATGGCTACACCTTC
NA	TRBV29-1	TRBJ2-1	NA	CSVVTGNEQFF	TGCAGCGTTGTCACAGGGAATGAGCAGTTCTTC
NA	TRBV27	TRBJ2-7	NA	CASRKQGSYEQYF	TGTGCCAGCAGGAAACAGGGCTCCTACGAGCAGTACTTC
once	TRBV3-1/TRBV3-2	TRBJ1-1	NA	CASSPSGRDALAFF	TGTGCCAGCAGCCCGTCGGGGCGGGACGCATTGGCTTTCTTT
NA	TRBV5-8	TRBJ2-6	NA	CASSFTSSGANVLTF	TGTGCCAGCAGCTTTACCAGCTCTGGGGCCAACGTCCTGACTTTC
NA	TRBV19	TRBJ2-7	TRBD2	CASSISGRAHEQYF	TGTGCCAGTAGTATATCGGGGAGGGCCCACGAGCAGTACTTC
NA	TRBV7-9	TRBJ2-3	NA	CASSLDTGTDTQYF	TGTGCCAGCAGCTTAGACACAGGCACAGATACGCAGTATTTT
NA	TRBV2	TRBJ1-3	NA	CASSPTGENTIYF	TGTGCCAGCAGCCCAACCGGGGAGAACACCATATATTTT
NA	TRBV10-2	TRBJ1-3	NA	CASSENPGTSGNTIYF	TGCGCCAGCAGTGAAAATCCGGGGACCTCTGGAAACACCATATATTTT
NA	TRBV5-4	TRBJ1-1	TRBD1	CASSHRDSGRKREAFF	TGTGCCAGCAGCCATCGGGACAGCGGTCGTAAAAGGGAAGCTTTCTTT
NA	TRBV29-1	TRBJ1-4	NA	CSVGGRPNEKLFF	TGCAGCGTTGGCGGCAGACCTAATGAAAAACTGTTTTTT
NA	TRBV11-2	TRBJ2-5	NA	CASSSRTRRGETQYF	TGTGCCAGCAGCTCCCGGACCCGGAGGGGTGAGACCCAGTACTTC
NA	TRBV10-3	TRBJ2-1	NA	CAIGVLYNEQFF	TGTGCCATCGGCGTACTATACAATGAGCAGTTCTTC
NA	TRBV2	TRBJ2-7	NA	CASSEQRDTYEQYF	TGTGCCAGCAGTGAACAGCGGGACACCTACGAGCAGTACTTC
NA	TRBV5-4	TRBJ1-1	NA	CASSPPWGAATEAFF	TGTGCCAGCAGCCCGCCGTGGGGGGCGGCAACTGAAGCTTTCTTT
NA	TRBV29-1	TRBJ2-5	NA	CSVGQTIGETQYF	TGCAGCGTTGGACAGACGATTGGAGAGACCCAGTACTTC